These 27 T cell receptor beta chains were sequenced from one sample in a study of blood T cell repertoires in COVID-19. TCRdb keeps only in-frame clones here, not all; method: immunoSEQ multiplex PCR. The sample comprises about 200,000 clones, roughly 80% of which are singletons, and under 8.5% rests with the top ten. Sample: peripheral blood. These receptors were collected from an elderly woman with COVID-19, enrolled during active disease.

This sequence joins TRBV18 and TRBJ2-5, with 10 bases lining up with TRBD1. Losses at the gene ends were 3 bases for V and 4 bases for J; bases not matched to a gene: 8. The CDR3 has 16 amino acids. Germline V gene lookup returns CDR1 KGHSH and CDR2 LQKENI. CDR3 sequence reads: CASSPAFDRGLETQYF. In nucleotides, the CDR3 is TGTGCCAGCTCACCGGCTTTCGACAGGGGGCTAGAGACCCAGTACTTC.

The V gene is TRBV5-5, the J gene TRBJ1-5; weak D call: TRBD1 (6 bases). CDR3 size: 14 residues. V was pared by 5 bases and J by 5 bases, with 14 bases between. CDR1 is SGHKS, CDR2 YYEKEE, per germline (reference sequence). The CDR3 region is CASREAGADQPQHF. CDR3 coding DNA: TGTGCCAGCAGAGAGGCAGGGGCAGATCAGCCCCAGCATTTT.

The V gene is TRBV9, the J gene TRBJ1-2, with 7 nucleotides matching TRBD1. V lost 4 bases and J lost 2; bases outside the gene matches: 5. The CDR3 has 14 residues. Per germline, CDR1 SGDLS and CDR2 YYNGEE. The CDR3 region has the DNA TGTGCCAGCAGCTCGGGACAGCTAAACTATGGCTACACCTTC. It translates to CASSSGQLNYGYTF.

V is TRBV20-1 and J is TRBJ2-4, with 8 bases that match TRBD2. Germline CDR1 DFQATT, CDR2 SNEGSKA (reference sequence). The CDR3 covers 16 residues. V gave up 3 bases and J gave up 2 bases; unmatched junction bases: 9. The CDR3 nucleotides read TGCAGTGCTAGTCCCCCGACTAGCGCAACCAAAAACATTCAGTACTTC. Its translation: CSASPPTSATKNIQYF.

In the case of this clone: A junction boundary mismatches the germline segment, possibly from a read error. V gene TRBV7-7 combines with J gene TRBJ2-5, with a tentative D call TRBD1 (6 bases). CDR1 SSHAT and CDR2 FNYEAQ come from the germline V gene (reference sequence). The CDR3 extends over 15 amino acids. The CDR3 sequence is CASSLFSGQQETQYF. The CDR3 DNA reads TGTGCTAGCAGCTTATTTTCAGGACAGCAAGAGACCCAGTACTTC.

CDR3 DNA: TGTGCTAGCGCCCCGGGGAGAAGCGATACGCAGTATTTT. Translating it yields CASAPGRSDTQYF. J is TRBJ2-3 and V is TRBV7-7, with TRBD2 as a possible D gene (5 bases). This CDR3 region has 13 residues. Germline CDR1 and CDR2: SSHAT and FNYEAQ (reference sequence).

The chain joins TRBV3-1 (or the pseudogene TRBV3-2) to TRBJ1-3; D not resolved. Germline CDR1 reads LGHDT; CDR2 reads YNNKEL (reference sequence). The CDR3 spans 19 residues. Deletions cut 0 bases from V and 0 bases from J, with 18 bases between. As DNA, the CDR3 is TGTGCCAGCAGCCAAGAAGCCGCTATGAGGCAGAGCTCTGGAAACACCATATATTTT. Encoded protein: CASSQEAAMRQSSGNTIYF.

The CDR3 nucleotides are TGTGCCAGTAGTATAGGTCGGGGGAGCACCGGGGAGCTGTTTTTT. As protein: CASSIGRGSTGELFF. The rearrangement joins TRBV19 to TRBJ2-2, with D possibly TRBD2 on 6 matching bases. The CDR3 covers 15 residues. Germline V gene data show CDR1 as LNHDA and CDR2 as SQIVND (reference sequence). V was cut by 1 base and J by 4 bases, with 10 bases left in between.

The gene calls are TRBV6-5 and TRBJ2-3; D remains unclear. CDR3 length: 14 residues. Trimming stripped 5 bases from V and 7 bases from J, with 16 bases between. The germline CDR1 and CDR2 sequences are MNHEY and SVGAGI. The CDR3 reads CASSPPGDRNTQYF. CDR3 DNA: TGTGCCAGCAGTCCCCCCGGTGATAGAAATACGCAGTATTTT.

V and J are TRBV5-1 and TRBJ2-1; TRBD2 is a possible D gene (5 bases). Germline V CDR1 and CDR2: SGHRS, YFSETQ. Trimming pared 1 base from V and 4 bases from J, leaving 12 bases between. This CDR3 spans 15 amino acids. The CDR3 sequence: CASSLSRRGYNEQFF. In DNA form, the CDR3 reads TGCGCCAGCAGCTTGAGCCGCAGAGGGTACAATGAGCAGTTCTTC.

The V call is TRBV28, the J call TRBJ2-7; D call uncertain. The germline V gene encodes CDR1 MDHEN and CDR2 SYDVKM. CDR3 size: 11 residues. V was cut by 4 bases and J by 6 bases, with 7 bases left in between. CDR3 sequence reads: CASSWSREQYF. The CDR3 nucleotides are TGTGCCAGCAGTTGGAGTCGCGAGCAGTACTTC.

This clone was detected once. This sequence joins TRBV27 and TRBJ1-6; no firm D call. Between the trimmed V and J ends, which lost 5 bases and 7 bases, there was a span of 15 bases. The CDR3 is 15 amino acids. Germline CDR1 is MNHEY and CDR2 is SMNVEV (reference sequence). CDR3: CASSLSGNTNSPLHF. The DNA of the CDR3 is TGTGCCAGCAGTCTTTCCGGGAACACAAATTCACCCCTCCACTTT.

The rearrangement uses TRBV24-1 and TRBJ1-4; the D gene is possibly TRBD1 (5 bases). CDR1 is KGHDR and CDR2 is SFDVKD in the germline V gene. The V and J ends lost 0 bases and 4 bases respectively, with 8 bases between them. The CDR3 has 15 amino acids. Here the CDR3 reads CATSDLGQDNEKLFF. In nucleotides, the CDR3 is TGTGCCACCAGTGATTTGGGACAAGATAATGAAAAACTGTTTTTT.

The CDR3 region is CASSRRGGSDEQFF. The DNA for the CDR3 is TGTGCCAGCAGCCGGAGGGGAGGGAGCGATGAGCAGTTCTTC. The chain carries TRBV11-3 and TRBJ2-1; 7 bases line up with TRBD2. Germline V gene sequence: CDR1 SGHNT, CDR2 YENEEA. The CDR3 contains 14 residues. V dropped 5 bases and J dropped 8; count of bases not matched to a gene: 9.

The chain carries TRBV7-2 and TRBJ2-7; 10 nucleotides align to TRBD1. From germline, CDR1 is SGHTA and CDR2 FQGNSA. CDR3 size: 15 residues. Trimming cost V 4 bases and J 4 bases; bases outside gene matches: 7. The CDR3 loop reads CASSSRQGAQYEQYF. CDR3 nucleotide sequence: TGTGCCAGCAGCTCCAGACAGGGGGCGCAGTACGAGCAGTACTTC.

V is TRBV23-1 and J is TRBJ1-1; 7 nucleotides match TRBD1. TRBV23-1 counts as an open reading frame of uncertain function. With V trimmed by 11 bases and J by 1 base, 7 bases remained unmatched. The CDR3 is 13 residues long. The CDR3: CAGVGGQNTEAFF. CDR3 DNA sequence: TGCGCCGGGGTAGGGGGCCAGAACACTGAAGCTTTCTTT.

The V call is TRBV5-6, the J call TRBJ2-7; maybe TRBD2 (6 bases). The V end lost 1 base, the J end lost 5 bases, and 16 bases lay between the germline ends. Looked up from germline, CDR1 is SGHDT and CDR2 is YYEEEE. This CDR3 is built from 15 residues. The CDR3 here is CASSLFRGGADEQYF. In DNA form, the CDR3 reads TGTGCCAGCAGCTTGTTTAGAGGAGGGGCGGACGAGCAGTACTTC.

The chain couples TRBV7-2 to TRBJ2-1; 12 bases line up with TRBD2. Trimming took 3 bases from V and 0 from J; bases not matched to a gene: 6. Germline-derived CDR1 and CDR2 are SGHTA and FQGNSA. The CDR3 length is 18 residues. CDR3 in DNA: TGTGCCAGCAGCTTTGGGCTGACTAGCGGGAGCTCCTACAATGAGCAGTTCTTC. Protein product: CASSFGLTSGSSYNEQFF. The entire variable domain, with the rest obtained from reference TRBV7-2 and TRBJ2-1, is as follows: GAGVSQSPSNKVTEKGKDVELRCDPISGHTALYWYRQSLGQGLEFLIYFQGNSAPDKSGLPSDRFSAERTGGSVSTLTIQRTQQEDSAVYLCASSFGLTSGSSYNEQFFGPGTRLTVL.

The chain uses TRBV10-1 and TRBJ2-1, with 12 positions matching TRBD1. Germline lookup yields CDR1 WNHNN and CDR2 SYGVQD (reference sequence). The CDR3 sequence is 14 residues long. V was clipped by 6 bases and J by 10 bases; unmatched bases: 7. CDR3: CASRPGQGAGEQFF. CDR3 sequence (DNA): TGCGCCAGCAGGCCGGGACAGGGGGCTGGGGAGCAGTTCTTC.

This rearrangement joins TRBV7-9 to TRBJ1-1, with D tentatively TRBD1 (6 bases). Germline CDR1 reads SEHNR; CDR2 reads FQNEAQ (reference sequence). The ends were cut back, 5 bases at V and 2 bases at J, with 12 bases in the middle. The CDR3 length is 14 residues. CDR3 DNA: TGTGCCAGCAGCCCTACACAGGGTAACACTGAAGCTTTCTTT. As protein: CASSPTQGNTEAFF.

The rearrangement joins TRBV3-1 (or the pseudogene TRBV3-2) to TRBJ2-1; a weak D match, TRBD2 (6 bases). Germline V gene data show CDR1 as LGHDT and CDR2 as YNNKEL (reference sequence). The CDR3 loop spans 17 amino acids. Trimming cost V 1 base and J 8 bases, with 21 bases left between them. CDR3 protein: CASSQVRPRTTGDEQFF. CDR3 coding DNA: TGTGCCAGCAGCCAAGTAAGGCCTCGGACTACTGGGGATGAGCAGTTCTTC.

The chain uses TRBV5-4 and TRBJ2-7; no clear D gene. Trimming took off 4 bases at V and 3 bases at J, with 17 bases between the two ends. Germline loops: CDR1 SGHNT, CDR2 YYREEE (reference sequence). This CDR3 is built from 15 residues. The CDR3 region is CASSPDTLRYYEQYF. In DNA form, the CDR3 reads TGTGCCAGCAGCCCAGACACCCTCCGATACTACGAGCAGTACTTC.

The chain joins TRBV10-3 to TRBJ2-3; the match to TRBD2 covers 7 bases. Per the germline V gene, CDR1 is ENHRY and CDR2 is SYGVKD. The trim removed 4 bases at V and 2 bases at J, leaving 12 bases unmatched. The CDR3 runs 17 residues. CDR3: CAISGPGLAAVTDTQYF. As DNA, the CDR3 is TGTGCCATCAGTGGCCCCGGGCTAGCGGCCGTCACAGATACGCAGTATTTT.

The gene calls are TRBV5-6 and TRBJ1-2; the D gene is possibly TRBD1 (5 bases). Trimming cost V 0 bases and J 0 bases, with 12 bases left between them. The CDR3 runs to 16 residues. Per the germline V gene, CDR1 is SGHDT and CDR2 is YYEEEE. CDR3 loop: CASSLVGDPANYGYTF. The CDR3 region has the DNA TGTGCCAGCAGCTTGGTAGGGGATCCAGCTAACTATGGCTACACCTTC.

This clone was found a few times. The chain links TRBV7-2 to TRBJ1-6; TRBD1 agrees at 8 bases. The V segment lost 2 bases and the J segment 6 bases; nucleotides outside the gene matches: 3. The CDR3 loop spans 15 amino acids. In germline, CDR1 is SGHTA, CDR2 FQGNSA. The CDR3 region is CASSLLGQGNSPLHF. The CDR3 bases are TGTGCCAGCAGCTTACTAGGACAGGGTAATTCACCCCTCCACTTT. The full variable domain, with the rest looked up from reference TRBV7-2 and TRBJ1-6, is GAGVSQSPSNKVTEKGKDVELRCDPISGHTALYWYRQSLGQGLEFLIYFQGNSAPDKSGLPSDRFSAERTGGSVSTLTIQRTQQEDSAVYLCASSLLGQGNSPLHFGNGTRLTVT.

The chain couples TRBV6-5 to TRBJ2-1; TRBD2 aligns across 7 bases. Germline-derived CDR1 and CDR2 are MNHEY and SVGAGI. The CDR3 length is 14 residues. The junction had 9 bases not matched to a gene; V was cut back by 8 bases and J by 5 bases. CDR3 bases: TGTGCCAGCCACTGGGGGGGAACTAACAATGAGCAGTTCTTC. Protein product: CASHWGGTNNEQFF.

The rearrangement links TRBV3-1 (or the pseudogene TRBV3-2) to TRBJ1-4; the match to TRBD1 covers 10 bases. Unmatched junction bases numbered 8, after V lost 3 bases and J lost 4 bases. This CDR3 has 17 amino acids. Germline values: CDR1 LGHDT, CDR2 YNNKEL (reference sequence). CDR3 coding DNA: TGTGCCAGCAGCCAGACAGGGGGCGGAGGAAGTAATGAAAAACTGTTTTTT. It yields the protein CASSQTGGGGSNEKLFF.